What follows are 21 T cell receptor beta chains derived from one specimen sequenced in a study of cytomegalovirus exposure and HLA in healthy donors. PCR was performed using 60 Vbeta and 13 Jbeta primers. Profiled with immunoSEQ multiplex PCR; TCRdb holds only in-frame clones, not every one. The sample has 190,000 or so clones; approximately 80% are singletons. The sequenced sample was PBMCs. Receptors were obtained from a boy younger than 10 in good health and CMV-seronegative.

The chain recombines TRBV6-5 with TRBJ2-5; TRBD1 matches 9 bases. The J call may be wrong; the DNA end is better matched by TRBJ2-7. CDR3 length: 15 residues. Germline assignment: CDR1 MNHEY and CDR2 SVGAGI. The CDR3: CASTKQGAQYYEQYF. CDR3 in DNA: TGTGCCAGCACAAAACAGGGGGCGCAGTACTACGAGCAGTACTTC.

The chain links TRBV21-1 to TRBJ2-7; the DNA was not compared with TRBD1, the D call given in the table. TRBV21-1 is a pseudogene segment. The CDR3 is 19 residues long. The CDR3 reads CASSKKRKALRTVSYEQYF. CDR3 DNA: TGTGCCAGCAGCAAAAAGAGGAAAGCACTCCGGACAGTCTCCTACGAGCAGTACTTC.

CDR3 DNA: TGTGCCAGCAGCCGTCGGGGGAGAACTGAAGCTTTCTTT. It yields the protein CASSRRGRTEAFF. V gene TRBV2 combines with J gene TRBJ1-1, with D possibly being TRBD1 (5 bases). Germline assignment: CDR1 SNHLY and CDR2 FYNNEI. CDR3 length: 13 residues. Trimming left V 6 bases short and J 5 bases short, with 13 bases between. The complete variable domain, with remaining parts taken from reference TRBV2 and TRBJ1-1, reads EPEVTQTPSHQVTQMGQEVILRCVPISNHLYFYWYRQILGQKVEFLVSFYNNEISEKSEIFDDQFSVERPDGSNFTLKIRSTKLEDSAMYFCASSRRGRTEAFFGQGTRLTVV.

The gene calls are TRBV6-5 and TRBJ1-2, with 12 bases that match TRBD1. Germline V lookup: CDR1 MNHEY, CDR2 SVGAGI. The CDR3 length is 16 residues. Trimming removed 4 bases from V and 6 bases from J; junction bases left unmatched: 9. CDR3 in DNA: TGTGCCAGCAGTTTTCGAGCCGGGACAGGGGGCAATGGCTACACCTTC. It is translated as CASSFRAGTGGNGYTF.

The chain is built from TRBV5-1 and TRBJ1-6, with 8 bases aligning to TRBD1. The V gene end was trimmed by 6 bases and the J gene end by 7 bases; junction bases not matched to a gene: 9. The length of the CDR3 is 15 residues. Germline V lookup: CDR1 SGHRS, CDR2 YFSETQ. CDR3 residues: CASTVSQGGNSPLHF. The CDR3 region has the DNA TGCGCCAGCACCGTATCACAGGGGGGAAATTCACCCCTCCACTTT.

The rearrangement joins TRBV7-9 to TRBJ1-2, with TRBD1 as a possible D gene (5 bases). Germline CDR1 and CDR2: SEHNR and FQNEAQ (reference sequence). The V end lost 3 bases, the J end lost 0 bases, and 11 bases lay between the germline ends. This CDR3 has 15 amino acids. The CDR3 coding sequence is TGTGCCAGCAGCTTCACGGGGGGGGCTAACTATGGCTACACCTTC. This sequence encodes CASSFTGGANYGYTF.

The genes are TRBV9 and TRBJ2-3, with 9 nucleotides matching TRBD2. The CDR3 loop spans 17 amino acids. The germline V gene has CDR1 SGDLS and CDR2 YYNGEE. The trim removed 0 bases at V and 3 bases at J, leaving 8 bases unmatched. The CDR3 sequence: CASSVGRGGGVTDTQYF. As DNA, the CDR3 is TGTGCCAGCAGCGTAGGGAGGGGCGGGGGGGTTACAGATACGCAGTATTTT.

The V gene is TRBV7-2, the J gene TRBJ2-7, with 7 nucleotides matching TRBD2. The CDR3 is 13 amino acids. The V gene's germline CDR1 is SGHTA and CDR2 FQGNSA. Losses at the gene ends were 0 bases for V and 6 bases for J; bases not matched to a gene: 2. CDR3 amino acids: CASSLAREGEQYF. In DNA form, the CDR3 reads TGTGCCAGCAGCTTAGCCAGGGAGGGCGAGCAGTACTTC. Based on the CDR3 plus reference TRBV7-2 and TRBJ2-7, the full variable domain is GAGVSQSPSNKVTEKGKDVELRCDPISGHTALYWYRQSLGQGLEFLIYFQGNSAPDKSGLPSDRFSAERTGGSVSTLTIQRTQQEDSAVYLCASSLAREGEQYFGPGTRLTVT.

The V and J genes are TRBV5-1 and TRBJ1-3; TRBD1 matches 9 bases. Germline V gives CDR1 SGHRS, CDR2 YFSETQ. This CDR3 comprises 14 residues. Trimming cost V 4 bases and J 4 bases; bases outside gene matches: 3. DNA for the CDR3: TGCGCCAGCAGCCTAGGGACAGGGGGAAACACCATATATTTT. This sequence encodes CASSLGTGGNTIYF.

The chain combines TRBV7-6 with TRBJ2-5, with 7 nucleotides matching TRBD1. The germline CDR1 and CDR2 sequences are SGHVS and FNYEAQ. V shed 1 base, J shed 5 bases, and the junction held 7 bases outside the gene matches. There are 15 residues in the CDR3. Here the CDR3 DNA reads TGTGCCAGCAGCTTAGGCGAGGGGGCTGGGGAGACCCAGTACTTC. Translated, it gives CASSLGEGAGETQYF.

The chain links TRBV9 to TRBJ2-1; 8 nucleotides align to TRBD2. The CDR3 spans 15 residues. CDR1 and CDR2 from the germline V gene are SGDLS and YYNGEE. The junction had 2 bases not matched to a gene; V was cut back by 0 bases and J by 3 bases. The CDR3, as DNA: TGTGCCAGCAGCGTAGGCGGGGGGATCTACAATGAGCAGTTCTTC. The encoded protein is CASSVGGGIYNEQFF.

The chain is built from TRBV9 and TRBJ2-5; D might be TRBD2 (6 bases). The CDR3 totals 16 residues. Germline assignment: CDR1 SGDLS and CDR2 YYNGEE. V lost 2 bases, J lost 1 base, and 15 bases lay in between. The CDR3 sequence: CASSVLGRGSQETQYF. As DNA, the CDR3 is TGTGCCAGCAGCGTTCTGGGACGGGGGAGCCAAGAGACCCAGTACTTC. Looking up the rest from reference TRBV9 and TRBJ2-5 gives the full variable domain: DSGVTQTPKHLITATGQRVTLRCSPRSGDLSVYWYQQSLDQGLQFLIQYYNGEERAKGNILERFSAQQFPDLHSELNLSSLELGDSALYFCASSVLGRGSQETQYFGPGTRLLVL.

This clone was observed once. The chain couples TRBV7-9 to TRBJ2-7; 7 bases map to TRBD1. The CDR3 is made up of 15 amino acids. V lost 2 bases to trimming and J lost 6 bases; unmatched junction nucleotides: 10. Germline values: CDR1 SEHNR, CDR2 FQNEAQ (reference sequence). This CDR3 is CASSLPRQGPGEQYF. The CDR3, as DNA: TGTGCCAGCAGCTTACCTCGACAGGGTCCCGGCGAGCAGTACTTC.

V gene TRBV6-5 combines with J gene TRBJ2-5; TRBD2 matches 8 bases. Germline V gene sequence: CDR1 MNHEY, CDR2 SVGAGI. J was trimmed by 1 base and V by 1 base; bases with no gene match: 2. This CDR3 is 15 amino acids long. The CDR3 DNA sequence: TGTGCCAGCAGTTACTATACTAGCGGCCAAGAGACCCAGTACTTC. Translated: CASSYYTSGQETQYF.

This clone appeared a few times. J is TRBJ2-1 and V is TRBV5-6; maybe TRBD1 (6 bases). The CDR3 runs to 15 residues. CDR1 and CDR2 from the germline V gene are SGHDT and YYEEEE. V lost 0 bases to trimming and J lost 6 bases, with 13 bases between them. DNA of the CDR3: TGTGCCAGCAGCTTGGGGGGGCTAGGAAGCAATGAGCAGTTCTTC. Its protein product is CASSLGGLGSNEQFF.

This clone appeared once. The gene calls are TRBV4-3 and TRBJ2-7; maybe TRBD1 (6 bases). Trimming removed 3 bases at V and 3 bases at J, with 12 bases between. Germline CDR1 reads LGHNA; CDR2 reads YSLEER. CDR3 size: 14 residues. CDR3 in DNA: TGCGCCAGCAGCCATAACAGGGAGAGCTACGAGCAGTACTTC. Protein product: CASSHNRESYEQYF.

This sequence joins TRBV21-1 and TRBJ1-5; TRBD1, as called in the table, went unchecked against the DNA. TRBV21-1 is flagged as a pseudogene. The CDR3 spans 16 residues. The CDR3, as DNA: TGTGCCAGAAGGGGGGGGGACAGGGGGCTTTGTCAGCCCCAGCATTTT. It yields the protein CARRGGDRGLCQPQHF.

The CDR3: CASSEEGRVATNEKLFF. CDR3 DNA: TGCGCCAGCAGTGAGGAAGGCAGGGTCGCAACTAATGAAAAACTGTTTTTT. The chain links TRBV10-1 to TRBJ1-4, with a possible D match to TRBD1 (5 bases). Deletions cut 2 bases from V and 0 bases from J, with 13 bases between. The CDR3 is 17 amino acids. Germline values: CDR1 WNHNN, CDR2 SYGVQD (reference sequence).

V gene TRBV5-4 combines with J gene TRBJ1-2; D unclear. V shed 6 bases and J shed 3 bases, with 24 bases lying between them. Germline values: CDR1 SGHNT, CDR2 YYREEE (reference sequence). The CDR3 runs 17 residues. CDR3 in amino acids: CASTRGQALMVDYGYTF. The CDR3 nucleotides read TGTGCCAGCACCCGAGGGCAGGCTCTAATGGTTGACTATGGCTACACCTTC. Full variable domain (missing parts from reference TRBV5-4 and TRBJ1-2): ETGVTQSPTHLIKTRGQQVTLRCSSQSGHNTVSWYQQALGQGPQFIFQYYREEENGRGNFPPRFSGLQFPNYSSELNVNALELDDSALYLCASTRGQALMVDYGYTFGSGTRLTVV.

This clone was picked up one time. The chain combines TRBV7-2 with TRBJ2-2; 11 bases map to TRBD2. Germline V CDR1 and CDR2: SGHTA, FQGNSA. Trimming removed 6 bases from V and 4 bases from J; junction bases left unmatched: 4. This CDR3 region has 15 residues. CDR3 region: CASRPSGGSTGELFF. The CDR3 DNA is TGTGCCAGCAGACCTAGCGGGGGGAGCACCGGGGAGCTGTTTTTT.

V gene TRBV18 combines with J gene TRBJ1-2, with a tentative D call TRBD1 (5 bases). Trimming took 1 base from V and 6 from J, leaving 12 bases between them. The V gene's germline CDR1 is KGHSH and CDR2 LQKENI. This CDR3 is built from 14 residues. CDR3 protein: CASSPRAEDNGYTF. The CDR3 DNA reads as TGTGCCAGCTCACCACGAGCCGAGGACAATGGCTACACCTTC. Variable domain in full (rest from reference TRBV18 and TRBJ1-2): NAGVMQNPRHLVRRRGQEARLRCSPMKGHSHVYWYRQLPEEGLKFMVYLQKENIIDESGMPKERFSAEFPKEGPSILRIQQVVRGDSAAYFCASSPRAEDNGYTFGSGTRLTVV.